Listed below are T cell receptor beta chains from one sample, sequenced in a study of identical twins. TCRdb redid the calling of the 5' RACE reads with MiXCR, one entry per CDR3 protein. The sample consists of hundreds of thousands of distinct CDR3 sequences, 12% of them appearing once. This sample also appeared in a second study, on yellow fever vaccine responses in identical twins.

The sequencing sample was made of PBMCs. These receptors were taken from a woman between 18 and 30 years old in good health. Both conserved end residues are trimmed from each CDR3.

CDR3 protein: SARGSGRVGQY
V gene: TRBV20-1
CDR3 length: 11

CDR3 protein: ASSQTMGDSRRAF
V gene: TRBV5-5
CDR3 length: 13

CDR3 protein: ASSQDLLQWETQY
V gene: TRBV4-2
CDR3 length: 13

CDR3 protein: ASSYSTGFTYNEQF
V gene: TRBV6-5
CDR3 length: 14

CDR3 protein: ASSVGAATEAF
V gene: TRBV9
CDR3 length: 11

CDR3 protein: ATSRDWGRDNQPQH
V gene: TRBV15
CDR3 length: 14

CDR3 protein: ASSGYGNTEAF
V gene: TRBV25-1
CDR3 length: 11

CDR3 protein: ATSDRRYNEQF
V gene: TRBV24-1
CDR3 length: 11

CDR3 protein: ASRTSGAIAKNIQY
V gene: TRBV28
CDR3 length: 14

CDR3 protein: ASSVDRLDNSPLH
V gene: TRBV9
CDR3 length: 13

CDR3 protein: ASSRGTGGTEAF
V gene: TRBV6-1
CDR3 length: 12

CDR3 protein: SARQGASNTEAF
V gene: TRBV20-1
CDR3 length: 12

CDR3 protein: ASSHYEGYT
V gene: TRBV4-1
CDR3 length: 9

CDR3 protein: ASTQVGEAGELF
V gene: TRBV12-3/TRBV12-4
CDR3 length: 12

CDR3 protein: SAGVAGPSTDTQY
V gene: TRBV20-1
CDR3 length: 13

CDR3 protein: ASSQVRELMSSYNEQF
V gene: TRBV4-1
CDR3 length: 16

CDR3 protein: ASSERGPTKNNEQF
V gene: TRBV7-8
CDR3 length: 14

CDR3 protein: ASSYFPGPGGETQY
V gene: TRBV12-3/TRBV12-4
CDR3 length: 14

CDR3 protein: ASSHTGGGNQPQH
V gene: TRBV6-1
CDR3 length: 13

CDR3 protein: ASSQGQGDVYTEAF
V gene: TRBV7-9
CDR3 length: 14

CDR3 protein: ASSGGRTDTQY
V gene: TRBV6-1
CDR3 length: 11

CDR3 protein: ASSWELAAHNEQF
V gene: TRBV6-5
CDR3 length: 13

CDR3 protein: ASSQDGRGPYEQY
V gene: TRBV3-1
CDR3 length: 13

CDR3 protein: ATSRDPSLETQY
V gene: TRBV15
CDR3 length: 12

CDR3 protein: SAPNSPDTGELF
V gene: TRBV20-1
CDR3 length: 12

CDR3 protein: ASRDDPGAEKLF
V gene: TRBV2
CDR3 length: 12

CDR3 protein: ASSETDSEANQPQH
V gene: TRBV2
CDR3 length: 14

CDR3 protein: ASSPSGFANTGELF
V gene: TRBV7-9
CDR3 length: 14

CDR3 protein: AIGFGAGGVSTDTQY
V gene: TRBV10-3
CDR3 length: 15

CDR3 protein: SVARLRSYNEQF
V gene: TRBV29-1
CDR3 length: 12

CDR3 protein: ASSYPDTFNYLF
V gene: TRBV6-5
CDR3 length: 12

CDR3 protein: ASRLVMGGSNTEAF
V gene: TRBV12-3/TRBV12-4
CDR3 length: 14